The sequence of this T cell receptor beta chain was determined in a study of identifying expanded T cells in peripheral blood. Study-level results: About 1.2 clones differed between technical replicates, versus around 15 and 18 over time.

Only in-frame clones appear in the TCRdb table, and some are missing; sequencing was by immunoSEQ multiplex PCR. This table has 75,000 to 95,000 clones, 89% appearing once. About this clone itself: Its cognate antigen is unknown.

The sequenced material came from blood. The TCR originated in a person between 18 and 69 years old in good health.

The CDR3 reads CASSLAQTAISYEQYF. The CDR3 DNA is TGCGCCAGCAGCTTGGCCCAGACGGCGATCTCCTACGAGCAGTACTTC. J is TRBJ2-7 and V is TRBV5-1; D uncertain. Deletions cut 0 bases from V and 0 bases from J, with 13 bases between. The germline gives CDR1 SGHRS, CDR2 YFSETQ. This CDR3 has 16 residues.